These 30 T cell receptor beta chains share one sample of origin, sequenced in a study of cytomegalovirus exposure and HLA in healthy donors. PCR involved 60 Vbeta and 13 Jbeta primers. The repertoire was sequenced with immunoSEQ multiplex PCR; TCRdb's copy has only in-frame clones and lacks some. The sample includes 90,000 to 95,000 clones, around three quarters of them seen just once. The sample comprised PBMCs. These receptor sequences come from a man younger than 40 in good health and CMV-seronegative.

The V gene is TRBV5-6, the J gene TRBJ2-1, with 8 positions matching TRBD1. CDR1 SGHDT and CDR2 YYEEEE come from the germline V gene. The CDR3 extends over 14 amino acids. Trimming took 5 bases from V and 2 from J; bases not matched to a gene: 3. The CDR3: CASRQGATYNEQFF. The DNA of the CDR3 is TGTGCCAGCAGGCAGGGGGCAACCTACAATGAGCAGTTCTTC.

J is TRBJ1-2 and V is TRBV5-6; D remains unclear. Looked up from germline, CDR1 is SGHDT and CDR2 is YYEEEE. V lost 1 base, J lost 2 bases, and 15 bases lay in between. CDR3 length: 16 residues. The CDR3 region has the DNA TGTGCCAGCAGCTTGTCGGGTATAGGAATCAACTATGGCTACACCTTC. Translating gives CASSLSGIGINYGYTF.

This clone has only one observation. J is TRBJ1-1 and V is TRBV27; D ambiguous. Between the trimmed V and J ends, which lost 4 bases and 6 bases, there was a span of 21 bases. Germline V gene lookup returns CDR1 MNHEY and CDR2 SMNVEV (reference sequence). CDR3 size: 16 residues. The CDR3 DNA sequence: TGTGCCAGCAGTTCCCCTTTGAGAGGCCTGAGGGCTGAAGCTTTCTTT. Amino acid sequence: CASSSPLRGLRAEAFF.

CDR3 nucleotide sequence: TGCAGCGAGGAACAGGGTGGTCCAGAAAACCCCTCTTCAAACTACGAGCAGTACGTC. Amino acids: CSEEQGGPENPSSNYEQYV. V and J are TRBV29-1 and TRBJ2-7; a weak D match, TRBD1 (6 bases). Germline CDR1 and CDR2: SQVTM and ANQGSEA. There are 19 residues in the CDR3. V shed 7 bases and J shed 3 bases, with 34 bases lying between them.

The CDR3, as DNA: TGTGCCAGCAGCGTCGCGGCTGAAGGGGTGGGGGAGCTGTTTTTT. Translating gives CASSVAAEGVGELFF. The gene calls are TRBV9 and TRBJ2-2; maybe TRBD1 (5 bases). CDR3 size: 15 residues. Trimming stripped 2 bases from V and 8 bases from J, with 16 bases between. CDR1 and CDR2 from the germline V gene are SGDLS and YYNGEE.

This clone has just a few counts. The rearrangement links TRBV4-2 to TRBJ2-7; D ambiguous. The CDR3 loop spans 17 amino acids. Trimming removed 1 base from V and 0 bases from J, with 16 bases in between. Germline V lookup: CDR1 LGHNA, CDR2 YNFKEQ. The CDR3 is CASSQGLPSMGSYEQYF. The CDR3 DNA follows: TGTGCCAGCAGCCAAGGACTCCCGTCGATGGGCTCCTACGAGCAGTACTTC.

The CDR3 sequence is CAISLRDRGQLSYEEQYF. The DNA of the CDR3 is TGTGCCATCAGCCTCCGGGACAGGGGGCAGCTCAGTTACGAGGAGCAGTACTTC. This chain joins TRBV10-3 and TRBJ2-7; 12 positions agree with TRBD1. The V gene's germline CDR1 is ENHRY and CDR2 SYGVKD. Trimming removed 6 bases from V and 7 bases from J; junction bases left unmatched: 19. This CDR3 is built from 18 residues.

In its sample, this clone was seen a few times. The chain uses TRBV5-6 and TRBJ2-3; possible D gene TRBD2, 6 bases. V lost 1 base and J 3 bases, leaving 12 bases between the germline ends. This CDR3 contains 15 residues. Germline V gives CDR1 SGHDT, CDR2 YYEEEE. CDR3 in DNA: TGTGCCAGCAGCTTGTTCCGGGAGAAAACAGATACGCAGTATTTT. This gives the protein CASSLFREKTDTQYF. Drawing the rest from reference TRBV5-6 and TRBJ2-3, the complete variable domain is DAGVTQSPTHLIKTRGQQVTLRCSPKSGHDTVSWYQQALGQGPQFIFQYYEEEERQRGNFPDRFSGHQFPNYSSELNVNALLLGDSALYLCASSLFREKTDTQYFGPGTRLTVL.

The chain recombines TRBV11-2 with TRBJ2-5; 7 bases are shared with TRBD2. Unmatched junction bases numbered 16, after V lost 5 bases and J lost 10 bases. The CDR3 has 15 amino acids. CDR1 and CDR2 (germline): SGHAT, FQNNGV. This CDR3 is CASSQTTSVPSDQYF. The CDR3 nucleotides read TGTGCCAGCAGCCAGACTACTAGCGTACCCTCCGACCAGTACTTC.

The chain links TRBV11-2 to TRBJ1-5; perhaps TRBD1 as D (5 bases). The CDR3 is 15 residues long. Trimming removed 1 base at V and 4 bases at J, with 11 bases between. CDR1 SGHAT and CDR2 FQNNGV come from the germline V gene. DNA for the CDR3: TGTGCCAGCAGCTTAGGGGGGAGGACGAATCAGCCCCAGCATTTT. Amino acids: CASSLGGRTNQPQHF.

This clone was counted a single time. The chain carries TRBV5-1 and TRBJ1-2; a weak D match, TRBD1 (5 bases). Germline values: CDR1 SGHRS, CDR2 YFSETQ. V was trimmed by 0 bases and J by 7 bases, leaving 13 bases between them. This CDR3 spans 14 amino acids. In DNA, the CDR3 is TGCGCCAGCAGCTTGGAGTCTGCCCAGGGTGGCTACACCTTC. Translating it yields CASSLESAQGGYTF.

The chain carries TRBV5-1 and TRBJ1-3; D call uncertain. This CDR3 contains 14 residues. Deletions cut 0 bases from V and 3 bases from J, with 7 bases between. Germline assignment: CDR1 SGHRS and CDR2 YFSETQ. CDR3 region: CASSLVLGGNTIYF. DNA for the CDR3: TGCGCCAGCAGCTTGGTACTTGGTGGAAACACCATATATTTT.

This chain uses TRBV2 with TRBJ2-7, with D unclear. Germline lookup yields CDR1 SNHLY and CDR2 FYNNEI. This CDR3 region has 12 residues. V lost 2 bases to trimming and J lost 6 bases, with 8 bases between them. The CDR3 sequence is CASSERWGEQYV. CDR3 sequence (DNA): TGTGCCAGCAGTGAACGGTGGGGCGAGCAGTACGTC.

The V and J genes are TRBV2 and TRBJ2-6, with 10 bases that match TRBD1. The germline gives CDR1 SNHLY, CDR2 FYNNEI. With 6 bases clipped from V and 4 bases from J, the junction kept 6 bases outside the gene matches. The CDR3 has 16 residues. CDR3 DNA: TGTGCCAGCAGAGGGGACAGGGGCTCCGGGGCCAACGTCCTGACTTTC. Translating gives CASRGDRGSGANVLTF.

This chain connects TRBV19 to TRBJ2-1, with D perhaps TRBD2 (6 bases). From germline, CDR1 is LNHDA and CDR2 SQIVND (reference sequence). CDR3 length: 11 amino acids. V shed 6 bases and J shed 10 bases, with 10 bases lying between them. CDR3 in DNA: TGTGCCAGTAGGGGACTCGTGGAGCAGTTCTTC. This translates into CASRGLVEQFF.

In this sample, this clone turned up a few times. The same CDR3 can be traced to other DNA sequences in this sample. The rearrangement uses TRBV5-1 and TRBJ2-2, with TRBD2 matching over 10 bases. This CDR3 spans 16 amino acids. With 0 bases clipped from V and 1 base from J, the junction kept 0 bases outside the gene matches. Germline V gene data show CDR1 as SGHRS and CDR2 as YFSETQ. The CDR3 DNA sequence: TGCGCCAGCAGCTTGGGACTAGCGGGGAACACCGGGGAGCTGTTTTTT. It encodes CASSLGLAGNTGELFF.

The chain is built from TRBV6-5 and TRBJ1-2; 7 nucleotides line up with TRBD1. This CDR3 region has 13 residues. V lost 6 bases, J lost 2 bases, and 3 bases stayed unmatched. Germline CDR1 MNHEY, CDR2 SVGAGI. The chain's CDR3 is CASSKGQNYGYTF. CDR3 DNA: TGTGCCAGCAGCAAGGGACAGAACTATGGCTACACCTTC.

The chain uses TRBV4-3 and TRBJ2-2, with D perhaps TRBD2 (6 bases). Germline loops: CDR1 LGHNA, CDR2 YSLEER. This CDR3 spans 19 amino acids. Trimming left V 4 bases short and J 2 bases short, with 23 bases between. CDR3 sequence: CASSPGPRSGTLNTGELFF. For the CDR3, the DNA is TGCGCCAGCAGCCCGGGCCCCCGGTCAGGGACTTTAAACACCGGGGAGCTGTTTTTT.

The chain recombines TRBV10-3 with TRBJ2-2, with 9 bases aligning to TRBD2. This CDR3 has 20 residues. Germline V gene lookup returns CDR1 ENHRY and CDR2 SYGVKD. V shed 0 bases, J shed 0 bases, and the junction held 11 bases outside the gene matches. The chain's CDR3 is CAISESEIAGEKSNTGELFF. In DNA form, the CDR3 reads TGTGCCATCAGTGAGTCCGAAATAGCGGGGGAGAAATCGAACACCGGGGAGCTGTTTTTT.

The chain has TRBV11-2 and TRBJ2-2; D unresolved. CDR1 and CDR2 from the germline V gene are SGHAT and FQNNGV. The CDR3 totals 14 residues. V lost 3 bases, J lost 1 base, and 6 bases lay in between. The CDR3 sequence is CASSLSVNTGELFF. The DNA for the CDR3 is TGTGCCAGCAGCTTGTCGGTGAACACCGGGGAGCTGTTTTTT.

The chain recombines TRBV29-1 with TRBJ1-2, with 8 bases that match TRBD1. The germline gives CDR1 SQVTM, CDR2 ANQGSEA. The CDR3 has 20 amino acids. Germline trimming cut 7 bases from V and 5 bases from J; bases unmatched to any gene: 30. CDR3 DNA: TGCAGCGCCTTGAAGATCCCCTATCAGGGGGCAACGAATAAAGTGTATGGCTACACCTTC. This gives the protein CSALKIPYQGATNKVYGYTF.

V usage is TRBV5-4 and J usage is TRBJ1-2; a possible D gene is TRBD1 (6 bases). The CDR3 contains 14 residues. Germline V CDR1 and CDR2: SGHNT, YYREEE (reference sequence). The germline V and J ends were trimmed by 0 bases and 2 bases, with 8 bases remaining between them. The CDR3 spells CASSLEGGNYGYTF. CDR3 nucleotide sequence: TGTGCCAGCAGCTTGGAGGGGGGGAACTATGGCTACACCTTC.

CDR3 nucleotides: TGTGCCAGTAGTATAGGTGGAGGGGACACTGAAGCTTTCTTT. This codes for CASSIGGGDTEAFF. The chain links TRBV19 to TRBJ1-1; D is perhaps TRBD1 (5 bases). This CDR3 region has 14 residues. The germline CDR1 and CDR2 sequences are LNHDA and SQIVND (reference sequence). V was cut by 1 base and J by 3 bases, with 9 bases left in between.

The CDR3 sequence: CASSVELTDTQYF. In nucleotides, the CDR3 is TGTGCCAGCAGCGTAGAGCTTACAGATACGCAGTATTTT. V gene TRBV9 combines with J gene TRBJ2-3; D gene ambiguous. The CDR3 runs to 13 residues. Germline V gives CDR1 SGDLS, CDR2 YYNGEE. Between the trimmed V and J ends, which lost 0 bases and 3 bases, there was a span of 5 bases.

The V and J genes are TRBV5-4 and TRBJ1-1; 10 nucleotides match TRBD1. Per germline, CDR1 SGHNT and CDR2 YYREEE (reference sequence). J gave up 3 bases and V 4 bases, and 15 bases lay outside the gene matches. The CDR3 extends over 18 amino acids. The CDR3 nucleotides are TGTGCCAGCAGCCCCGGTCCTGGGACAGGGGTCGCGTACACTGAAGCTTTCTTT. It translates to CASSPGPGTGVAYTEAFF.

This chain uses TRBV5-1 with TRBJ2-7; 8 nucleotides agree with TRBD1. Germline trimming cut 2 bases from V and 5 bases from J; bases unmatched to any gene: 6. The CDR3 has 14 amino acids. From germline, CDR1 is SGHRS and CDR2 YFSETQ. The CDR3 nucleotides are TGCGCCAGCAGCTTAGGTCAGGGGGCGCACGAGCAGTACGTC. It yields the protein CASSLGQGAHEQYV.

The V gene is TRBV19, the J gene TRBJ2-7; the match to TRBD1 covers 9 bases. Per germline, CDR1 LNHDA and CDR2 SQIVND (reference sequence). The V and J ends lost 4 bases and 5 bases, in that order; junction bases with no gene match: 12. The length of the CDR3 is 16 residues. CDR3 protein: CASSKGIGTGYHEQYV. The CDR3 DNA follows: TGTGCCAGTAGTAAGGGGATCGGGACAGGGTACCACGAGCAGTACGTC.

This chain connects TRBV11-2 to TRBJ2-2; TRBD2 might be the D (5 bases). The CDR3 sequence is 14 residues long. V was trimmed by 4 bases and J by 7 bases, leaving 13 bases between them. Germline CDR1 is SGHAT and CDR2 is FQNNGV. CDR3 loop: CASSSVGSGGELFF. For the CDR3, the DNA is TGTGCCAGCAGCTCAGTGGGGAGCGGCGGGGAGCTGTTTTTT.

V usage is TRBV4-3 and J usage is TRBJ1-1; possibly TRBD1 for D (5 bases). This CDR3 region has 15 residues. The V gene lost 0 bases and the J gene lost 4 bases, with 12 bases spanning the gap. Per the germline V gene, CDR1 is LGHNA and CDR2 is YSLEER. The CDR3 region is CASSQDPQGGTEAFF. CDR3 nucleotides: TGCGCCAGCAGCCAAGATCCCCAGGGAGGCACTGAAGCTTTCTTT.

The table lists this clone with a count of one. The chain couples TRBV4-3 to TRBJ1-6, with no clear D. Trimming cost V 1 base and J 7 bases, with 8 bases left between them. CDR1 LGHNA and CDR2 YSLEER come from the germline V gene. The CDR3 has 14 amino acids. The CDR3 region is CASSQVERNSPLHF. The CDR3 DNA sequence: TGCGCCAGCAGCCAAGTTGAGCGAAATTCACCCCTCCACTTT.